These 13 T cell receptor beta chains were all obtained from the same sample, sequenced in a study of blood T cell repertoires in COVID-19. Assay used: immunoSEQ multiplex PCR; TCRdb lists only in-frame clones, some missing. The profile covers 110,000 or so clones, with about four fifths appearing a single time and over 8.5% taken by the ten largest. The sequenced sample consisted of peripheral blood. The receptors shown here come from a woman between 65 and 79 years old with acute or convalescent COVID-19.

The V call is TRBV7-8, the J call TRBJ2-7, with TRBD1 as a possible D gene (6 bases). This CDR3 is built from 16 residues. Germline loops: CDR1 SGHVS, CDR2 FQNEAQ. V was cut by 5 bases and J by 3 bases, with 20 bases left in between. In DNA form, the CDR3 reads TGTGCCAGCAGCCTATCCGGCCGGACAGAAGGCTACGAGCAGTACTTC. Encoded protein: CASSLSGRTEGYEQYF.

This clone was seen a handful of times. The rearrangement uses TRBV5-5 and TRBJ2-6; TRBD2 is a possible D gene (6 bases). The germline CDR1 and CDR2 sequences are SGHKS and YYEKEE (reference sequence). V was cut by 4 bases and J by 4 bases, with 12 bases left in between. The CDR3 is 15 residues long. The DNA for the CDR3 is TGTGCCAGCAGCCTTCGGGGGATCGGGGCCAACGTCCTGACTTTC. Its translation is CASSLRGIGANVLTF.

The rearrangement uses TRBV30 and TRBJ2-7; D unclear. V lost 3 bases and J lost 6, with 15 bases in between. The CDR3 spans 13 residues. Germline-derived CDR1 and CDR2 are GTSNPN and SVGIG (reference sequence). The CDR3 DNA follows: TGTGCCTGGAGCATCGGTACGAAGAGCGAGCAGTACTTC. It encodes CAWSIGTKSEQYF.

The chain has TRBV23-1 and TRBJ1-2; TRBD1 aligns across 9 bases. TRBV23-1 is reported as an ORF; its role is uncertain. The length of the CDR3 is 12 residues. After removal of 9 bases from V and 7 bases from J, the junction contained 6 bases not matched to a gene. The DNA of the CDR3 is TGCGCCAGGACCGGGACAGGGTGTGGCTACACCTTC. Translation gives CARTGTGCGYTF.

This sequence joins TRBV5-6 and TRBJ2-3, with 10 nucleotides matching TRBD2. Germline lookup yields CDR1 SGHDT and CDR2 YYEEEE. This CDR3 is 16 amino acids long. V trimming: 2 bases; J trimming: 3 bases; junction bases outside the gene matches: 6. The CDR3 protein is CASSLVAGGGTDTQYF. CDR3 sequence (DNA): TGTGCCAGCAGCTTAGTAGCGGGAGGTGGTACAGATACGCAGTATTTT.

The CDR3 sequence: CASSSPPGQKNTEAFF. The CDR3, as DNA: TGTGCCAGCAGTTCACCTCCGGGACAGAAGAACACTGAAGCTTTCTTT. The rearrangement uses TRBV6-5 and TRBJ1-1, with 7 bases identical to TRBD1. The V segment lost 4 bases and the J segment 1 base; nucleotides outside the gene matches: 9. The CDR3 sequence is 16 residues long. The germline V gene encodes CDR1 MNHEY and CDR2 SVGAGI.

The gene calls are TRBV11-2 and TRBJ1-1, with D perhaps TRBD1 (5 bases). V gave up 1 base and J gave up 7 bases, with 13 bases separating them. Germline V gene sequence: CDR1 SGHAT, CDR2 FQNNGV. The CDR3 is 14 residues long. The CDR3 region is CASSLAGRAFEAFF. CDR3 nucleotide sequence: TGTGCCAGCAGCTTAGCGGGCAGGGCCTTTGAAGCTTTCTTT.

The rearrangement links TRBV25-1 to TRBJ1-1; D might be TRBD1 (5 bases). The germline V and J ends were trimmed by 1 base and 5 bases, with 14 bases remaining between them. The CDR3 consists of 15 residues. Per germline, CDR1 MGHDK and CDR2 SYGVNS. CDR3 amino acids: CASSESDRPRTEAFF. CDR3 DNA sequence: TGTGCCAGCAGTGAATCAGACAGACCTAGGACTGAAGCTTTCTTT. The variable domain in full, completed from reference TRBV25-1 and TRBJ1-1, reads EADIYQTPRYLVIGTGKKITLECSQTMGHDKMYWYQQDPGMELHLIHYSYGVNSTEKGDLSSESTVSRIRTEHFPLTLESARPSHTSQYLCASSESDRPRTEAFFGQGTRLTVV.

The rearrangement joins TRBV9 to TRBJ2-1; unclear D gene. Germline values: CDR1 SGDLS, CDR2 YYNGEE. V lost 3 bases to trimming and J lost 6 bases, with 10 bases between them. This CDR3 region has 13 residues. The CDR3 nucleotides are TGTGCCAGCAGCGCCCCTGCGTCCAATGAGCAGTTCTTC. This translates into CASSAPASNEQFF. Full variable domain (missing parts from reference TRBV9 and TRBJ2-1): DSGVTQTPKHLITATGQRVTLRCSPRSGDLSVYWYQQSLDQGLQFLIQYYNGEERAKGNILERFSAQQFPDLHSELNLSSLELGDSALYFCASSAPASNEQFFGPGTRLTVL.

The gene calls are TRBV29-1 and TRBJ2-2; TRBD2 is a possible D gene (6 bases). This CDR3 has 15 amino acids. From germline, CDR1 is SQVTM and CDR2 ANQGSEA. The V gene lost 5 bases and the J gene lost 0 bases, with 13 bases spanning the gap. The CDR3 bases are TGCAGCGTTTTGGACTACACTACGAACACCGGGGAGCTGTTTTTT. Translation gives CSVLDYTTNTGELFF.

CDR3 DNA sequence: TGTGCCAGCAGTGTAAAGGGGCGGACTGAAGCTTTCTTT. Protein product: CASSVKGRTEAFF. The chain joins TRBV12-3 or TRBV12-4 to TRBJ1-1, with D possibly matching TRBD1 (5 bases). This CDR3 is built from 13 residues. Trimming removed 5 bases from V and 5 bases from J, with 12 bases in between.

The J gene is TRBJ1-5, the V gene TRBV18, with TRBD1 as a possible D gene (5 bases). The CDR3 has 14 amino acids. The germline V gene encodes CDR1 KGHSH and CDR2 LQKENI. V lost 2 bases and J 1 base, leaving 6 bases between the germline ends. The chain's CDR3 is CASSPGQSNQPQHF. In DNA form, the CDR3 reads TGTGCCAGCTCACCAGGACAAAGCAATCAGCCCCAGCATTTT.

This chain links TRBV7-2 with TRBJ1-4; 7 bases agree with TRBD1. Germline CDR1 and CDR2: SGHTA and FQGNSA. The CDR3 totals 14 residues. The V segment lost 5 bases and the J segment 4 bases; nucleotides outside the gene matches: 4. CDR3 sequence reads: CASSLGQVNEKLFF. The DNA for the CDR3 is TGTGCCAGCAGCCTTGGACAGGTTAATGAAAAACTGTTTTTT.